These 16 T cell receptor beta chains originate from one sample sequenced in a study of cytomegalovirus exposure and HLA in healthy donors. Primers for the PCR totalled 60 Vbeta and 13 Jbeta. The method was immunoSEQ multiplex PCR; TCRdb's version includes in-frame clones alone and lacks a portion of them. The sample lists roughly 250,000 clones, 84% occurring once. Material for sequencing was PBMCs. These receptors originate from a woman aged 40 to 55 in good health and CMV-seropositive.

V usage is TRBV5-1 and J usage is TRBJ2-6; 7 bases fit TRBD1. Trimming removed 3 bases from V and 1 base from J; junction bases left unmatched: 19. Per germline, CDR1 SGHRS and CDR2 YFSETQ. This CDR3 is 21 amino acids long. The CDR3 here is CASSSLDRAWDPASGANVLTF. As DNA, the CDR3 is TGCGCCAGCAGCTCCCTCGACAGGGCATGGGACCCCGCATCTGGGGCCAACGTCCTGACTTTC.

A single count supports this clone. Here the CDR3 reads CASSGGQNYGYTF. DNA of the CDR3: TGTGCCAGCAGCGGGGGACAGAACTATGGCTACACCTTC. This rearrangement joins TRBV2 to TRBJ1-2; the match to TRBD1 covers 7 bases. CDR3 length: 13 amino acids. V was pared by 6 bases and J by 2 bases, with 3 bases of the junction left unmatched. Germline V lookup: CDR1 SNHLY, CDR2 FYNNEI.

The gene calls are TRBV5-1 and TRBJ2-3; 11 nucleotides line up with TRBD2. The CDR3 has 18 amino acids. CDR1 and CDR2 (germline): SGHRS, YFSETQ. V shed 2 bases and J 1 base; nucleotides not matched to a gene: 9. The CDR3 spells CASSLGTTSGIGTDTQYF. CDR3 in DNA: TGCGCCAGCAGCTTAGGTACGACTAGCGGGATCGGCACAGATACGCAGTATTTT.

This clone turned up a few times. The chain uses TRBV5-1 and TRBJ2-2; 7 bases match TRBD1. Germline assignment: CDR1 SGHRS and CDR2 YFSETQ. Losses at the gene ends were 2 bases for V and 0 bases for J; bases not matched to a gene: 4. This CDR3 comprises 16 residues. Here the CDR3 DNA reads TGCGCCAGCAGCTTCTCAGGGGGAACGAACACCGGGGAGCTGTTTTTT. Translating it yields CASSFSGGTNTGELFF.

The rearrangement uses TRBV19 and TRBJ1-1; 8 bases fit TRBD1. J lost 6 bases, V lost 7 bases, and 13 bases had no gene match. Per the germline V gene, CDR1 is LNHDA and CDR2 is SQIVND (reference sequence). The CDR3 sequence is 15 residues long. CDR3 sequence (DNA): TGTGCCAGTAACCCTGACCGGACAGGGTCAGCTGAAGCTTTCTTT. Translated, it gives CASNPDRTGSAEAFF.

The V and J genes are TRBV15 and TRBJ2-2, with D tentatively TRBD2 (5 bases). The V and J ends lost 3 bases and 3 bases respectively, with 20 bases between them. Germline assignment: CDR1 LNHNV and CDR2 YYDKDF (reference sequence). This CDR3 spans 18 amino acids. Here the CDR3 reads CATSSASVLRRDTGELFF. CDR3 coding DNA: TGTGCCACCAGCAGTGCCTCCGTTTTGAGGCGGGACACCGGGGAGCTGTTTTTT.

The chain joins TRBV5-1 to TRBJ2-3, with D possibly TRBD2 on 6 matching bases. This CDR3 has 16 residues. Per germline, CDR1 SGHRS and CDR2 YFSETQ. V was clipped by 0 bases and J by 2 bases, with 13 bases between them. DNA for the CDR3: TGCGCCAGCAGCTTGGTGGAGGGTTCTTACACAGATACGCAGTATTTT. It translates to CASSLVEGSYTDTQYF.

As DNA, the CDR3 is TGTGCCAGCTACGACCGACAGCCCAATCAGCCCCAGCATTTT. As protein: CASYDRQPNQPQHF. V gene TRBV28 combines with J gene TRBJ1-5, with a possible D match to TRBD1 (5 bases). Germline values: CDR1 MDHEN, CDR2 SYDVKM. Trimming removed 8 bases from V and 3 bases from J, with 14 bases in between. The CDR3 covers 14 residues.

This clone was seen only once. V usage is TRBV6-5 and J usage is TRBJ1-2; TRBD1 is a possible D gene (5 bases). This CDR3 region has 14 residues. With 5 bases removed from V and 5 bases from J, the gap between germline ends came to 15 bases. Germline V CDR1 and CDR2: MNHEY, SVGAGI. CDR3 coding DNA: TGTGCCAGCAGTGTCCGGGACGGACTATATGGCTACACCTTC. Encoded protein: CASSVRDGLYGYTF.

The rearrangement links TRBV5-4 to TRBJ2-5; 8 nucleotides match TRBD2. Germline V gene data show CDR1 as SGHNT and CDR2 as YYREEE (reference sequence). V lost 4 bases, J lost 7 bases, and 9 bases stayed unmatched. The CDR3 loop spans 14 amino acids. The CDR3 DNA follows: TGTGCCAGCAGCCTAAGCGGACTAGCAGGGACCCAGTACTTC. Protein product: CASSLSGLAGTQYF. Full variable domain (remainder filled in from reference TRBV5-4 and TRBJ2-5): ETGVTQSPTHLIKTRGQQVTLRCSSQSGHNTVSWYQQALGQGPQFIFQYYREEENGRGNFPPRFSGLQFPNYSSELNVNALELDDSALYLCASSLSGLAGTQYFGPGTRLLVL.

The chain is built from TRBV27 and TRBJ1-1; maybe TRBD1 (6 bases). This CDR3 is 14 amino acids long. V lost 4 bases and J lost 12, with 21 bases in between. Germline CDR1 MNHEY, CDR2 SMNVEV (reference sequence). Written as DNA, the CDR3 is TGTGCCAGCAGTTCTAAAATCAGGATACAGGGTACTTTCTTT. Translated: CASSSKIRIQGTFF.

V and J are TRBV6-5 and TRBJ2-7, with TRBD2 matching over 9 bases. Germline CDR1 MNHEY, CDR2 SVGAGI. The CDR3 sequence is 15 residues long. V trimming: 8 bases; J trimming: 2 bases; junction bases outside the gene matches: 10. CDR3 in amino acids: CASQNSGGATYEQYF. The CDR3 bases are TGTGCCAGCCAAAATAGCGGGGGAGCGACCTACGAGCAGTACTTC.

This clone was seen only a few times. This chain uses TRBV11-2 with TRBJ1-2, with 9 positions matching TRBD1. J gave up 7 bases and V 5 bases, and 14 bases lay outside the gene matches. This CDR3 has 16 amino acids. From germline, CDR1 is SGHAT and CDR2 FQNNGV. The CDR3 here is CASSTFTGTGLSGYTF. The CDR3 nucleotides are TGTGCCAGCAGCACCTTCACCGGGACAGGGCTGAGTGGCTACACCTTC.

CDR3 protein: CASSLEGGGYEQYF. DNA of the CDR3: TGTGCCAGCAGTTTGGAAGGGGGCGGCTACGAGCAGTACTTC. The V and J genes are TRBV28 and TRBJ2-7; 7 nucleotides agree with TRBD1. Unmatched junction bases numbered 5, after V lost 3 bases and J lost 3 bases. Germline values: CDR1 MDHEN, CDR2 SYDVKM. The CDR3 is 14 amino acids.

Worth noting for this clone: At the DNA level, this CDR3 is encoded by other sequences in the same sample as well. CDR3 in amino acids: CASSRTGGNNSPLHF. DNA of the CDR3: TGTGCCAGCAGTAGGACAGGCGGTAATAATTCACCCCTCCACTTT. J is TRBJ1-6 and V is TRBV27, with 7 positions matching TRBD1. With V trimmed by 5 bases and J by 5 bases, 6 bases remained unmatched. Germline V gives CDR1 MNHEY, CDR2 SMNVEV (reference sequence). The CDR3 has 15 residues.

Only one count was recorded for this clone. V is TRBV7-2 and J is TRBJ2-3, with 13 bases fitting TRBD2. The CDR3 covers 17 residues. Germline V lookup: CDR1 SGHTA, CDR2 FQGNSA. V shed 3 bases and J 3 bases; nucleotides not matched to a gene: 6. The CDR3 nucleotides read TGTGCCAGCAGCTTCGGGACTAGCGGGATCCGGACAGATACGCAGTATTTT. This gives the protein CASSFGTSGIRTDTQYF.